This TCR beta chain stems from a study of regulatory T cells in long-lasting Graves disease. The CDR3 extends over 14 amino acids. Trimming removed 4 bases from V and 4 bases from J, with 13 bases in between. Germline values: CDR1 LNHDA, CDR2 SQIVND (reference sequence). TCR beta libraries were built with iRepertoire HTBI primers and Arm-PCR of CDR3 regions. TCRdb re-called the multiplex PCR reads with MiXCR, one entry per CDR3 protein. This table has some 250,000 distinct CDR3 sequences, roughly 18% appearing once. Specified time point: newly diagnosed GD, antithyroid drugs for less than 3 months. Construction of the TCR library relied on RNA isolated from PBMCs. This sample also appeared in a second study, on T cells in Graves' hyperthyroidism and ophthalmopathy.

This TCR came from a woman aged 25 to 39 with Graves disease. Sample: peripheral blood mononuclear cells (PBMCs), taken at new diagnosis, from a patient treated with antithyroid drugs. J is TRBJ2-5 and V is TRBV19; D may be TRBD1 (6 bases). CDR3 loop: CASSKRQGRETQYF. CDR3 DNA sequence: TGTGCCAGTAGTAAGAGGCAGGGGCGAGAGACCCAGTACTTC.